A single T cell receptor (beta chain) is shown here with its context. Its target is not known. These data come from a study of cytomegalovirus exposure and HLA in healthy donors. About the study: Assignment to the Caucasian-associated ancestry cluster applied to approximately 80% of the approximately 420 genotyped donors.

PCR used 60 Vbeta primers and 13 Jbeta primers. Clones were sequenced by immunoSEQ multiplex PCR, and TCRdb holds only the in-frame ones, with some missing. The sample includes approximately 170,000 clones, approximately 67% of them seen just once. Whole-study findings and limits: Accurate prediction of most subjects' HLA-A and HLA-B alleles from TCR beta sequences was reported. Earlier analysis found most TCR beta V segments productive about 87% or about 30% of the time.

The germline V gene has CDR1 SGHNT and CDR2 YYREEE (reference sequence). The V gene lost 1 base and the J gene lost 4 bases, with 11 bases spanning the gap. CDR3 length: 14 residues. The V call is TRBV5-4, the J call TRBJ2-5; maybe TRBD2 (5 bases). The sequence derives from a young woman in good health and CMV-seropositive. The sequenced sample was PBMCs. This CDR3 is CASSLRGSPETQYF. CDR3 coding DNA: TGTGCCAGCAGCTTGCGAGGGTCCCCAGAGACCCAGTACTTC.